Shown below are 24 T cell receptor beta chains from a single sample sequenced in a study of blood T cells in healthy people across ages. For the second PCR, which ran for 7 to 11 cycles, a sample-barcoded 5' primer and a J-beta primer mix were used. One entry per CDR3 protein, called by TCRdb with MiXCR from the 5' RACE reads. The sample contains 650,000 to 950,000 distinct CDR3 sequences, under 55% of which appear only once. Material: blood. These receptors originate from a man between 60 and 70 years old in good health.

The CDR3 reads CASTTTSYGRYETQYF. CDR3 sequence (DNA): TGTGCCAGCACAACGACGTCGTACGGGCGTTATGAGACCCAGTACTTC. The chain recombines TRBV6-2 or TRBV6-3 with TRBJ2-5; D is undetermined. The germline gives CDR1 MNHEY, CDR2 SVGEGT. V was clipped by 7 bases and J by 5 bases, with 23 bases between them. This CDR3 is 16 amino acids long.

The chain couples TRBV24-1 to TRBJ2-3; D remains unclear. The V gene's germline CDR1 is KGHDR and CDR2 SFDVKD. Trimming left V 4 bases short and J 4 bases short, with 5 bases between. CDR3 size: 12 residues. The CDR3 loop reads CATSELADTQYF. The CDR3 nucleotides are TGTGCCACCAGTGAGCTAGCAGATACGCAGTATTTT.

In this sample, this clonotype turned up many times. This rearrangement joins TRBV29-1 to TRBJ1-2; TRBD1 is a possible D gene (5 bases). V lost 6 bases to trimming and J lost 3 bases, with 11 bases between them. The CDR3 contains 12 residues. The germline gives CDR1 SQVTM, CDR2 ANQGSEA. The CDR3: CSVVQDYYGYTF. The CDR3 DNA reads TGCAGCGTCGTACAGGATTACTATGGCTACACCTTC. The full variable domain, in which reference TRBV29-1 and TRBJ1-2 provide the parts outside the CDR3, is SAVISQKPSRDICQRGTSLTIQCQVDSQVTMMFWYRQQPGQSLTLIATANQGSEATYESGFVIDKFPISRPNLTFSTLTVSNMSPEDSSIYLCSVVQDYYGYTFGSGTRLTVV.

The V gene is TRBV29-1, the J gene TRBJ2-7; D ambiguous. The J call could be wrong; TRBJ2-5 is a better fit for the DNA end. The CDR3 is 12 amino acids. In germline, CDR1 is SQVTM, CDR2 ANQGSEA. Written as DNA, the CDR3 is TGCAGCGCCAGGTTCCAGTTCGTGACCCAGTACTTC. Encoded protein: CSARFQFVTQYF.

The V call is TRBV7-2, the J call TRBJ1-1; D remains unclear. CDR1 SGHTA and CDR2 FQGNSA come from the germline V gene. V lost 1 base and J 1 base, leaving 7 bases between the germline ends. This CDR3 is 14 amino acids long. In DNA, the CDR3 is TGTGCCAGCAGCTTAGGACCGAAGAACACTGAAGCTTTCTTT. It yields the protein CASSLGPKNTEAFF.

The gene calls are TRBV6-5 and TRBJ1-1; 9 nucleotides match TRBD1. The CDR3 is 14 amino acids. With V trimmed by 7 bases and J by 4 bases, 7 bases remained unmatched. Germline values: CDR1 MNHEY, CDR2 SVGAGI. The CDR3 region is CASKKQGAGTEAFF. CDR3 in DNA: TGTGCCAGCAAGAAACAGGGGGCGGGCACTGAAGCTTTCTTT.

The chain uses TRBV4-3 and TRBJ2-4, with D possibly matching TRBD2 (6 bases). The tail of the sequence fits TRBJ2-7 better, so the J call may be wrong. The CDR3 spans 14 residues. Germline V gene lookup returns CDR1 LGHNA and CDR2 YSLEER. The CDR3 loop reads CASSQTGRYDEQYF. The CDR3 DNA reads TGCGCCAGCAGCCAAACCGGGAGATACGACGAGCAGTACTTC.

The rearrangement links TRBV7-9 to TRBJ2-5; 8 bases are a match to TRBD2. Trimming took 5 bases from V and 2 from J; bases not matched to a gene: 4. Per the germline V gene, CDR1 is SEHNR and CDR2 is FQNEAQ (reference sequence). This CDR3 contains 14 residues. The CDR3 DNA follows: TGTGCCAGCAGCAAGACTAGCGAACAAGAGACCCAGTACTTC. Protein product: CASSKTSEQETQYF.

This CDR3 is CSARDLRLAGGDEQYF. The CDR3 nucleotides read TGCAGTGCTAGAGATCTCAGACTAGCGGGCGGGGACGAGCAGTACTTC. This chain connects TRBV20-1 to TRBJ2-5; 10 nucleotides line up with TRBD2. The DNA end is a closer match to TRBJ2-7, so the J assignment may be wrong. The germline V gene has CDR1 DFQATT and CDR2 SNEGSKA (reference sequence). The CDR3 is 16 amino acids.

This chain joins TRBV20-1 and TRBJ1-5; D is ambiguous. Germline lookup yields CDR1 DFQATT and CDR2 SNEGSKA (reference sequence). Trimming took off 7 bases at V and 0 bases at J, with 13 bases between the two ends. The CDR3 is 14 amino acids. The chain's CDR3 is CSVARDFSNQPQHF. In nucleotides, the CDR3 is TGCAGTGTTGCCAGAGACTTTAGCAATCAGCCCCAGCATTTT.

The sample holds a few counts of this clonotype. The rearrangement links TRBV20-1 to TRBJ1-5; a weak D match, TRBD1 (5 bases). Germline V gene data show CDR1 as DFQATT and CDR2 as SNEGSKA (reference sequence). The V end lost 0 bases, the J end lost 0 bases, and 18 bases lay between the germline ends. The CDR3 consists of 18 residues. In DNA form, the CDR3 reads TGCAGTGCTAGAGATCGGGACCAAGTAATTCATAGCAATCAGCCCCAGCATTTT. It encodes CSARDRDQVIHSNQPQHF.

The J gene is TRBJ2-3, the V gene TRBV6-5; TRBD2 might be the D (5 bases). The V and J ends lost 6 bases and 1 base respectively, with 11 bases between them. The CDR3 runs to 14 residues. Germline V lookup: CDR1 MNHEY, CDR2 SVGAGI. DNA for the CDR3: TGTGCCAGCAGGACTGAGGGTCGCACAGATACGCAGTATTTT. Translated: CASRTEGRTDTQYF.

This rearrangement joins TRBV5-5 to TRBJ2-1; D gene ambiguous. V was pared by 0 bases and J by 1 base, with 5 bases between. The CDR3 sequence is 14 residues long. Germline V gene sequence: CDR1 SGHKS, CDR2 YYEKEE (reference sequence). CDR3 in DNA: TGTGCCAGCAGCTTGGAACTTTCCTACAATGAGCAGTTCTTC. Encoded protein: CASSLELSYNEQFF.

This chain uses TRBV4-3 with TRBJ2-1, with 10 bases that match TRBD2. The CDR3 has 14 amino acids. V lost 4 bases to trimming and J lost 9 bases; unmatched junction nucleotides: 6. Germline assignment: CDR1 LGHNA and CDR2 YSLEER. The CDR3 region is CASSPGTSDSEQFF. The CDR3 bases are TGCGCCAGCAGCCCTGGGACTAGCGATTCTGAGCAGTTCTTC.

V usage is TRBV9 and J usage is TRBJ2-3; TRBD2 matches at 12 bases. The CDR3 totals 17 residues. V trimming: 3 bases; J trimming: 1 base; junction bases outside the gene matches: 6. Germline loops: CDR1 SGDLS, CDR2 YYNGEE. CDR3 region: CASSGTSGVWGTDTQYF. CDR3 in DNA: TGTGCCAGCAGCGGGACTAGCGGGGTGTGGGGCACAGATACGCAGTATTTT.

This clonotype was seen a handful of times. The chain joins TRBV7-2 to TRBJ2-2; D uncertain. Trimming pared 3 bases from V and 3 bases from J, leaving 8 bases between. The germline V gene has CDR1 SGHTA and CDR2 FQGNSA. This CDR3 region has 14 residues. The CDR3 DNA is TGTGCCAGCAGCTTCTCTGGTCACACCGGGGAGCTGTTTTTT. As protein: CASSFSGHTGELFF.

In its sample, this clonotype was seen many times. The V gene is TRBV6-5, the J gene TRBJ1-2; D call uncertain. The V and J ends lost 4 bases and 4 bases respectively, with 4 bases between them. The germline V gene encodes CDR1 MNHEY and CDR2 SVGAGI. This CDR3 comprises 11 residues. The CDR3 protein is CASSSSYGYTF. CDR3 nucleotides: TGTGCCAGCAGTTCTAGCTATGGCTACACCTTC.

This clonotype was picked up a small number of times. The chain recombines TRBV11-3 with TRBJ2-2; 10 nucleotides agree with TRBD1. V was pared by 4 bases and J by 6 bases, with 17 bases of the junction left unmatched. Germline values: CDR1 SGHNT, CDR2 YENEEA. The length of the CDR3 is 19 residues. CDR3 protein: CASSSEPGQGTFRSGELFF. CDR3 in DNA: TGTGCCAGCAGCTCGGAACCGGGACAGGGGACATTTAGGTCCGGGGAGCTGTTTTTT.

The CDR3 nucleotides are TGCAGCGTTAGAACGGGGCCGGAGACCCAGTACTTC. Its protein is CSVRTGPETQYF. This rearrangement joins TRBV29-1 to TRBJ2-5; D might be TRBD1 or TRBD2, each matching 5 bases. Germline CDR1 reads SQVTM; CDR2 reads ANQGSEA. The CDR3 loop spans 12 amino acids. The ends were cut back, 5 bases at V and 5 bases at J, with 12 bases in the middle.

V usage is TRBV27 and J usage is TRBJ2-4; 10 bases are a match to TRBD2. Judging by the DNA end, TRBJ2-7 fits better; the J call may be wrong. This CDR3 comprises 17 residues. Per the germline V gene, CDR1 is MNHEY and CDR2 is SMNVEV (reference sequence). The CDR3 here is CASSPQAGGPIRYEQYF. The CDR3 DNA follows: TGTGCCAGCAGTCCACAAGCGGGGGGGCCAATTCGGTACGAGCAGTACTTC.

There are many counts of this clonotype. The V and J genes are TRBV11-2 and TRBJ2-7; 8 bases align to TRBD1. CDR3 length: 14 residues. Germline V gene sequence: CDR1 SGHAT, CDR2 FQNNGV. J lost 6 bases, V lost 4 bases, and 8 bases had no gene match. CDR3 loop: CASSSGQGVGEQYF. CDR3 bases: TGTGCCAGCAGCTCCGGACAGGGAGTTGGCGAGCAGTACTTC.

This chain connects TRBV10-2 to TRBJ2-7; 7 bases map to TRBD2. The CDR3 extends over 15 amino acids. The V gene end was trimmed by 4 bases and the J gene end by 3 bases; junction bases not matched to a gene: 9. Germline V lookup: CDR1 WSHSY, CDR2 SAAADI. CDR3 sequence reads: CASSATGLKRYEQYF. The CDR3 region has the DNA TGCGCCAGCAGTGCCACGGGACTAAAACGCTACGAGCAGTACTTC.

The CDR3 here is CASRGQGKGANTEAFF. The CDR3 DNA reads TGCGCCAGCAGAGGTCAGGGGAAAGGAGCGAACACTGAAGCTTTCTTT. The J gene is TRBJ1-1, the V gene TRBV5-1; TRBD1 might be the D (6 bases). This CDR3 has 16 amino acids. Germline V gene data show CDR1 as SGHRS and CDR2 as YFSETQ. V was clipped by 5 bases and J by 1 base, with 18 bases between them.

The chain has TRBV4-1 and TRBJ2-1, with TRBD2 as a possible D gene (5 bases). The DNA end is a closer match to TRBJ2-7, so the J assignment may be wrong. The CDR3 is made up of 16 amino acids. Germline V gene sequence: CDR1 MGHRA, CDR2 YSYEKL. The CDR3 region has the DNA TGCGCCAGCAGCCAAGAGCCGGGGAATTCCTACAATGAGCAGTACTTC. This sequence encodes CASSQEPGNSYNEQYF.